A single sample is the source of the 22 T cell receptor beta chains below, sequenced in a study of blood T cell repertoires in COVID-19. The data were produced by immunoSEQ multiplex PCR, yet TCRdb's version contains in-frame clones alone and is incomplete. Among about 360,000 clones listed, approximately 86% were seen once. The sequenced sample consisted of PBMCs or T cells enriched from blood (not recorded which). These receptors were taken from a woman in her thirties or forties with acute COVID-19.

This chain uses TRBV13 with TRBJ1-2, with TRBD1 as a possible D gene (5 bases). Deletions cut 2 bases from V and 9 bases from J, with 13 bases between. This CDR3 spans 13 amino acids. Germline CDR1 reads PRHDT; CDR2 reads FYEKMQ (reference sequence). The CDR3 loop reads CASSLRPGKSYTF. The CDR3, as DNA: TGTGCCAGCAGCTTACGGCCAGGGAAGAGCTACACCTTC.

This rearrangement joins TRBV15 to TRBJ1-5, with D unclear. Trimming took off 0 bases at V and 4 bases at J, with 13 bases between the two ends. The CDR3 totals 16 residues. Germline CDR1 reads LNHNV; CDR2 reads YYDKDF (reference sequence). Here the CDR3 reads CATSRDGGGPNQPQHF. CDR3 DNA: TGTGCCACCAGCAGAGACGGTGGCGGGCCAAATCAGCCCCAGCATTTT.

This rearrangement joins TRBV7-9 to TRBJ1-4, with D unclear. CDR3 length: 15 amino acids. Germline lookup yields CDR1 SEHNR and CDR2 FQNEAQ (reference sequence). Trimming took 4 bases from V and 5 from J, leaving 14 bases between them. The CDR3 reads CASSSDGRWNEKLFF. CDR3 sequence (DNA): TGTGCCAGCAGCTCCGATGGGAGGTGGAATGAAAAACTGTTTTTT.

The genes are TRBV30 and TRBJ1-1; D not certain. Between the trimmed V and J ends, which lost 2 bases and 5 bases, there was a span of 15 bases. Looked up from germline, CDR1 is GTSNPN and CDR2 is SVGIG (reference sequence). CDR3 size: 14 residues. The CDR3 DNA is TGTGCCTGGAGTCTAGGAAGGCGCGGAACTGAAGCTTTCTTT. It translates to CAWSLGRRGTEAFF.

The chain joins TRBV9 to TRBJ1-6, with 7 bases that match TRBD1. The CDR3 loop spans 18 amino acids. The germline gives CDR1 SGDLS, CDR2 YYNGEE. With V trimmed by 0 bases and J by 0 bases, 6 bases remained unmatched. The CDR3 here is CASSVGERQGSYNSPLHF. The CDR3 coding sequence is TGTGCCAGCAGCGTAGGAGAGAGACAGGGCTCCTATAATTCACCCCTCCACTTT.

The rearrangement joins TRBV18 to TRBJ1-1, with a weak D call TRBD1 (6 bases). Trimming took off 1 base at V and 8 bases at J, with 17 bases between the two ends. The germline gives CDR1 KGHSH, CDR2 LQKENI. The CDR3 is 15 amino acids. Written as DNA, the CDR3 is TGTGCCAGCTCACCACAGTCTCGGTCCAGGGGCGAAGCTTTCTTT. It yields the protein CASSPQSRSRGEAFF. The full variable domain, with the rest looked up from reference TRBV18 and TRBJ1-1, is NAGVMQNPRHLVRRRGQEARLRCSPMKGHSHVYWYRQLPEEGLKFMVYLQKENIIDESGMPKERFSAEFPKEGPSILRIQQVVRGDSAAYFCASSPQSRSRGEAFFGQGTRLTVV.

The DNA for the CDR3 is TGTGCCAGCAGTTTAAGGGGATTGGACAGGGCCGCTGAAGCTTTCTTT. This codes for CASSLRGLDRAAEAFF. V is TRBV27 and J is TRBJ1-1; 8 positions agree with TRBD1. The CDR3 is made up of 16 amino acids. J was trimmed by 6 bases and V by 2 bases; bases with no gene match: 11. From germline, CDR1 is MNHEY and CDR2 SMNVEV (reference sequence).

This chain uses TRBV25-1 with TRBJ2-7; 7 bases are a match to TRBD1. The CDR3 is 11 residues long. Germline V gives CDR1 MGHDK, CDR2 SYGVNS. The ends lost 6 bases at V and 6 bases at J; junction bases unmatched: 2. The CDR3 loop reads CASRDRAEQYF. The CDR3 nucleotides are TGTGCCAGCAGAGACAGGGCCGAGCAGTACTTC.

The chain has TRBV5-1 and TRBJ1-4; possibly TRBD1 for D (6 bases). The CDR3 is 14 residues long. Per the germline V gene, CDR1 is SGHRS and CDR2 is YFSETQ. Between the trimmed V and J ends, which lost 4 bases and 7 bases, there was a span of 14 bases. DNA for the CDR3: TGCGCCAGCAGCATGGGACATGGAACTGAAAAACTGTTTTTT. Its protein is CASSMGHGTEKLFF.

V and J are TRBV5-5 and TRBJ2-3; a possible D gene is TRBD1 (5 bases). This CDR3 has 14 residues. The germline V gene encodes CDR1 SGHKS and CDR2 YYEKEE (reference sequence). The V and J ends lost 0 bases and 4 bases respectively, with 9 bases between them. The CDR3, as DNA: TGTGCCAGCAGCTTGGCCTGGGGCGCAGATACGCAGTATTTT. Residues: CASSLAWGADTQYF.

The DNA of the CDR3 is TGTGCCAGCAGCCAAGAGGTCCCTCCGGGCTCCTACGAGCAGTACTTC. This codes for CASSQEVPPGSYEQYF. The rearrangement uses TRBV4-2 and TRBJ2-7; D gene uncertain. V lost 0 bases and J 0 bases, leaving 12 bases between the germline ends. Germline CDR1 reads LGHNA; CDR2 reads YNFKEQ. There are 16 residues in the CDR3.

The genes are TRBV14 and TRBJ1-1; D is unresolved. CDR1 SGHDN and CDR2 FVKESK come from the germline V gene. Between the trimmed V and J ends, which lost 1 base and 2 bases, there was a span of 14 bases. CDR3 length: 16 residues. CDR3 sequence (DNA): TGTGCCAGCAGCCAAGTAGCAGCACCCAGAAACACTGAAGCTTTCTTT. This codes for CASSQVAAPRNTEAFF.

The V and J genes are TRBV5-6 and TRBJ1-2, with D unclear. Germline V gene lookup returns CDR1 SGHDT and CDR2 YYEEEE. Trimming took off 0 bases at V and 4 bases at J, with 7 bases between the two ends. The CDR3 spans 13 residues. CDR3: CASSLGGFYGYTF. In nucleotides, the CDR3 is TGTGCCAGCAGCTTGGGAGGGTTCTATGGCTACACCTTC.

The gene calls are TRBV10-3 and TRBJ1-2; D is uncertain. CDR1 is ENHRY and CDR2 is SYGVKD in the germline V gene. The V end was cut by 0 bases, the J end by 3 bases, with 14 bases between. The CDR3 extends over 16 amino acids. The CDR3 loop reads CAISESADRGHYGYTF. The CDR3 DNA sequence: TGTGCCATCAGTGAGTCTGCTGATCGAGGGCACTATGGCTACACCTTC.

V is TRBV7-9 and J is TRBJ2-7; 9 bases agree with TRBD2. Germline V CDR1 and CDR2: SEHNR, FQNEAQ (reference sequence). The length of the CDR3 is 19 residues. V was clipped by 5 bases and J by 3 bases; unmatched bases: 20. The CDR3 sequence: CASSRRRTERLAEDYEQYF. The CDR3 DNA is TGTGCCAGCAGCCGAAGAAGGACAGAACGACTAGCGGAAGACTACGAGCAGTACTTC.

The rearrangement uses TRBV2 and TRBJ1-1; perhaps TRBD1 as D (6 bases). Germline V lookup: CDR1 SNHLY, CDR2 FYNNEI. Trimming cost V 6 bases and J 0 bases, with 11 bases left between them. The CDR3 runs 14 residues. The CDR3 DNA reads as TGTGCCAGCAGCGCGACAGGTATGAACACTGAAGCTTTCTTT. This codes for CASSATGMNTEAFF.

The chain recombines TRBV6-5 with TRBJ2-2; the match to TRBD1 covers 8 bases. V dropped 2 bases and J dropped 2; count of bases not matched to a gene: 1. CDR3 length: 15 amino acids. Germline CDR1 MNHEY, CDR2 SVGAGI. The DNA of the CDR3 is TGTGCCAGCAGTTACCAGGGGGCCAACACCGGGGAGCTGTTTTTT. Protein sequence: CASSYQGANTGELFF.

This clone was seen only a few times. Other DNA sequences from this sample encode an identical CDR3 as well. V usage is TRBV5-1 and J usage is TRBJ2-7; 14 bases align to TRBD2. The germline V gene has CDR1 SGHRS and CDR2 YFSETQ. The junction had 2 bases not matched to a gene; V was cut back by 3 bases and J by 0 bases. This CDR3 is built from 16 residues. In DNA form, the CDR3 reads TGCGCCAGCAGCTCTGGACTAGCGGGGGGCTCCTACGAGCAGTACTTC. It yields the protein CASSSGLAGGSYEQYF.

The DNA for the CDR3 is TGTGCCAGCAGTCCCGGGGGGTACGAGCAGTACTTC. It translates to CASSPGGYEQYF. The chain has TRBV7-8 and TRBJ2-7, with 7 positions matching TRBD2. Germline values: CDR1 SGHVS, CDR2 FQNEAQ. The V and J ends lost 6 bases and 4 bases, in that order; junction bases with no gene match: 3. The CDR3 covers 12 residues.

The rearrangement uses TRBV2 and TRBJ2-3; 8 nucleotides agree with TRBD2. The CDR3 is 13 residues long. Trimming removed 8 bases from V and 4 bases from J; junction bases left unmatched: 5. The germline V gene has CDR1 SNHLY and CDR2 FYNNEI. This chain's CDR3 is CASGGLVPDTQYF. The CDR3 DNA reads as TGTGCCAGCGGGGGACTAGTCCCAGATACGCAGTATTTT.

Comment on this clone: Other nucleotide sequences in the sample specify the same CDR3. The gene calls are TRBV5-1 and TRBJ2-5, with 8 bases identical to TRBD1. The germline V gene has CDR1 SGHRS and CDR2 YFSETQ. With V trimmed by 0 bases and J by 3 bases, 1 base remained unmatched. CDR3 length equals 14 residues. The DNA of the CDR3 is TGCGCCAGCAGCTTGGGGACAGGGAAAGAGACCCAGTACTTC. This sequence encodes CASSLGTGKETQYF.

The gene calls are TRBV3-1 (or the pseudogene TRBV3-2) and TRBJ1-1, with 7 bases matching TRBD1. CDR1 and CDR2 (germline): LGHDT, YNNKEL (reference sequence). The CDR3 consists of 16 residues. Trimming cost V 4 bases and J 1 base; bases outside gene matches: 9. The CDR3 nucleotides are TGTGCCAGCAGCCCGAGATGGACAGGAGAGAACACTGAAGCTTTCTTT. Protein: CASSPRWTGENTEAFF.